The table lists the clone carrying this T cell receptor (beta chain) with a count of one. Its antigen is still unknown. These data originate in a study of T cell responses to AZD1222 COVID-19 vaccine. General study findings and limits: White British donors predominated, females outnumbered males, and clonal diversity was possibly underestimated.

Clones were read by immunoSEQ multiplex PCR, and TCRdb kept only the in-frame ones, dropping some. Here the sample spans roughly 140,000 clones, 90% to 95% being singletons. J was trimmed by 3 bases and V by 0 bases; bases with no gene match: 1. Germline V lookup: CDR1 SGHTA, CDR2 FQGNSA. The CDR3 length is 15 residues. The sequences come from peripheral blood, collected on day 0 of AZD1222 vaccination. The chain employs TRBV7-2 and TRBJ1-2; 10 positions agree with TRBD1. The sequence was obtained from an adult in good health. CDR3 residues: CASSLAGTGDYGYTF. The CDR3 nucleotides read TGTGCCAGCAGCTTAGCAGGGACAGGGGACTATGGCTACACCTTC.